The sample holds many counts of the clone carrying this T cell receptor (beta chain). Its specificity is unknown. Trimming left V 6 bases short and J 6 bases short, with 19 bases between. CDR3 length: 14 amino acids. CDR1 SGHRS and CDR2 YFSETQ come from the germline V gene. This sample is part of a study of neurological immune-mediated disorders. Study background: The multiple sclerosis group of some 35 included approximately 30 relapsing-remitting and 3 secondary progressive patients.

TCRdb re-derived calls from the 5' RACE reads in MiXCR, one entry per CDR3 protein. Counted here are about 33,000 distinct CDR3 sequences, about 1.6% occurring once; the ten biggest clones make up nearly 9.5%. General study findings and limits: On phylogenetic grouping, the repertoires of 18 of 34 multiple sclerosis patients fell within one related-CDR3 cluster, constituting a possible signature. HTLV-1-associated myelopathy had the most TCR clonal expansion, while multiple sclerosis had the least, a level that fell below healthy controls. No sharing of CDR3 amino acid sequences was observed among expanded clones across subjects, suggesting private repertoires in all groups.

Input material: PBMCs. The chain couples TRBV5-1 to TRBJ2-7; TRBD2 might be the D (5 bases). The TCR comes from a woman in her twenties or thirties with multiple sclerosis. CDR3 DNA sequence: TGCGCCAGCACTCCCGGAGTTCCTGAGGGCGAGCAGTACTTC. It encodes CASTPGVPEGEQYF.